This T cell receptor (beta chain) comes out of a study of cytomegalovirus exposure and HLA in healthy donors. Study conclusions and caveats: Based on reports, TCR beta sequences accurately predicted HLA-A and HLA-B alleles for most subjects. About 87% or about 30% of the time was how often most TCR beta V segments were productive, according to an earlier analysis.

13 Jbeta primers and 60 Vbeta primers were used for the PCR. Clones were read by immunoSEQ multiplex PCR, and TCRdb kept only the in-frame ones, dropping some. This table holds 190,000 or so clones, 80% found once. Germline V gene data show CDR1 as LGHNA and CDR2 as YSLEER. This CDR3 has 15 amino acids. V was cut by 4 bases and J by 4 bases, with 16 bases left in between. Points on this clone: The antigen is unknown.

Sequenced: PBMCs. This rearrangement joins TRBV4-3 to TRBJ1-1; perhaps TRBD1 as D (6 bases). The sequence was collected from a boy aged 5-17 years in good health and CMV-seronegative. CDR3 bases: TGCGCCAGCAGCCCCATGTTGACAGGACTCACTGAAGCTTTCTTT. Its translation: CASSPMLTGLTEAFF.